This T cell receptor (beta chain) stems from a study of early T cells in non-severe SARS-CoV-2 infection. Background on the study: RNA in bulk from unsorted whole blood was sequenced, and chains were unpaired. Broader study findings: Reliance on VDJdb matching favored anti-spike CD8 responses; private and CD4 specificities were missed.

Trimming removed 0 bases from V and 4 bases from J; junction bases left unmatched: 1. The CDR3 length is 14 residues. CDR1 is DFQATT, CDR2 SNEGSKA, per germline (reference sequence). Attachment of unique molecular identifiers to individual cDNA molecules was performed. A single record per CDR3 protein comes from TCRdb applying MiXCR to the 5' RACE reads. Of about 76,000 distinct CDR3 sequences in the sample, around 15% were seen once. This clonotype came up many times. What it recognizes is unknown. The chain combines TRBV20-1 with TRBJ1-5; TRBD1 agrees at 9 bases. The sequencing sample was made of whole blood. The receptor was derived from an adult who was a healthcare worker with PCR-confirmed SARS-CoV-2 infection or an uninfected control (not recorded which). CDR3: CSAREGTGNQPQHF. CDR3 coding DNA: TGCAGTGCTAGAGAAGGGACAGGGAATCAGCCCCAGCATTTT.